What follows are 7 T cell receptor beta chains derived from one specimen sequenced in a study of OX40 agonist ivuxolimab in advanced cancers. Produced via immunoSEQ multiplex PCR; TCRdb's table is partial and in-frame only. This table holds more than 100,000 clones, 90% found once. The sequenced sample was CD4+ or CD8+ T cells sorted from blood, obtained in a trial of the OX40 agonist ivuxolimab. The receptors derive from an adult with an advanced solid tumor such as melanoma, head and neck, liver or kidney cancer.

This chain connects TRBV7-3 to TRBJ2-2; D remains unclear. The CDR3 has 13 amino acids. Trimming pared 2 bases from V and 6 bases from J, leaving 7 bases between. Germline assignment: CDR1 SGHTA and CDR2 FQGTGA. The CDR3 coding sequence is TGTGCCAGCAGCTTACCGAGGTCCGGGGAGCTGTTTTTT. It codes for CASSLPRSGELFF.

The rearrangement joins TRBV15 to TRBJ1-1; D is ambiguous. Germline V gene sequence: CDR1 LNHNV, CDR2 YYDKDF (reference sequence). This CDR3 is 13 amino acids long. V lost 1 base, J lost 7 bases, and 10 bases lay in between. CDR3 residues: CATSRVVEGEAFF. As DNA, the CDR3 is TGTGCCACCAGCAGAGTGGTAGAGGGTGAAGCTTTCTTT. Complete variable domain (other parts from reference TRBV15 and TRBJ1-1): DAMVIQNPRYQVTQFGKPVTLSCSQTLNHNVMYWYQQKSSQAPKLLFHYYDKDFNNEADTPDNFQSRRPNTSFCFLDIRSPGLGDTAMYLCATSRVVEGEAFFGQGTRLTVV.

The gene calls are TRBV28 and TRBJ2-7; TRBD1 matches 7 bases. CDR1 and CDR2 (germline): MDHEN, SYDVKM. The V gene end was trimmed by 6 bases and the J gene end by 3 bases; junction bases not matched to a gene: 5. This CDR3 is 13 amino acids long. The CDR3 here is CASSSGTDYEQYF. CDR3 DNA sequence: TGTGCCAGCAGCTCCGGGACAGACTACGAGCAGTACTTC.

This clone was seen once. The rearrangement uses TRBV5-1 and TRBJ2-2, with unresolved D. Trimming removed 1 base from V and 0 bases from J, with 7 bases in between. Germline values: CDR1 SGHRS, CDR2 YFSETQ. The CDR3 consists of 15 residues. This chain's CDR3 is CASSLTTSNTGELFF. The DNA of the CDR3 is TGCGCCAGCAGCTTGACTACATCGAACACCGGGGAGCTGTTTTTT.

The chain combines TRBV7-6 with TRBJ1-1; tentative D call: TRBD1 (5 bases). Germline CDR1 reads SGHVS; CDR2 reads FNYEAQ. The length of the CDR3 is 14 residues. Trimming left V 4 bases short and J 0 bases short, with 9 bases between. This CDR3 reads CASSYRDLNTEAFF. DNA for the CDR3: TGTGCCAGCAGCTACCGGGACCTGAACACTGAAGCTTTCTTT.

The chain joins TRBV11-1 to TRBJ2-7; TRBD2 aligns across 8 bases. The germline V gene has CDR1 SGHAT and CDR2 FQDESV (reference sequence). Trimming at V came to 2 bases and at J to 3 bases, leaving 6 bases not matched to a gene. This CDR3 comprises 15 residues. The CDR3 sequence is CASSLLGSGVYEQYF. As DNA, the CDR3 is TGTGCCAGCAGCTTACTGGGTAGCGGGGTCTACGAGCAGTACTTC.

The chain is built from TRBV19 and TRBJ1-5; a possible D gene is TRBD1 (5 bases). CDR3 length: 16 amino acids. Between the trimmed V and J ends, which lost 1 base and 1 base, there was a span of 11 bases. Germline CDR1 LNHDA, CDR2 SQIVND (reference sequence). For the CDR3, the DNA is TGTGCCAGTAGTATAGTTCCGGGACCGAGCAATCAGCCCCAGCATTTT. Protein: CASSIVPGPSNQPQHF.